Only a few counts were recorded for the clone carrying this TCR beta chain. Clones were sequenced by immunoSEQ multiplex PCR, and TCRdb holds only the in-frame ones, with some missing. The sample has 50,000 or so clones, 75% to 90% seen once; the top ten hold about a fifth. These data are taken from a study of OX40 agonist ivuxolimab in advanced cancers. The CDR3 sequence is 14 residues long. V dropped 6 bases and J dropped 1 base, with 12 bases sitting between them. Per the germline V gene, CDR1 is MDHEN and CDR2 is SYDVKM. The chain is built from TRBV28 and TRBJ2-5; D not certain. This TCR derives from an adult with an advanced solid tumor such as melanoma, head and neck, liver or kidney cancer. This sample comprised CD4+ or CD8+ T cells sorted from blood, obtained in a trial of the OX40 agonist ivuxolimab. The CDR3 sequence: CASRPELSQETQYF. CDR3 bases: TGTGCCAGCAGGCCCGAGTTGTCCCAAGAGACCCAGTACTTC.